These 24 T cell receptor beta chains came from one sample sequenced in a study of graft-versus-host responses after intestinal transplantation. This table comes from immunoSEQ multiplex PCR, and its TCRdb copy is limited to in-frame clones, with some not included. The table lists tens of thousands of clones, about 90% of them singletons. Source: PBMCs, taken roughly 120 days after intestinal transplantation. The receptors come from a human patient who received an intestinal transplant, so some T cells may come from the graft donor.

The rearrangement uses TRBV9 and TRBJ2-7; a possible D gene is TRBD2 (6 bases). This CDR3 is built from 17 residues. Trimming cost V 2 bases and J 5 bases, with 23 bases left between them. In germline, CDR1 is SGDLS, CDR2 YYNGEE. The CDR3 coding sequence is TGTGCCAGCAGCGTGGGAGGTGTTGGGGTGGGAGCGAACGAGCAGTACTTC. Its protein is CASSVGGVGVGANEQYF.

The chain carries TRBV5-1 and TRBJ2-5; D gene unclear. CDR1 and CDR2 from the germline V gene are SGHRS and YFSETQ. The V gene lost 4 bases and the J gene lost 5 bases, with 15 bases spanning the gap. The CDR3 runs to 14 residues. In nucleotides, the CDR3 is TGCGCCAGCAGCGGGTCTAGTACGTGGGAGACCCAGTACTTC. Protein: CASSGSSTWETQYF.

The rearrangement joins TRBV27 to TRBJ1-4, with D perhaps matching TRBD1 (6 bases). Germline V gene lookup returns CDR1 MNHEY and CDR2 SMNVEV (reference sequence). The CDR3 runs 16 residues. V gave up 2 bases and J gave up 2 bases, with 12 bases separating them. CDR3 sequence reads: CASSLVRGATNEKLFF. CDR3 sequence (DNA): TGTGCCAGCAGTTTAGTGAGGGGGGCCACTAATGAAAAACTGTTTTTT.

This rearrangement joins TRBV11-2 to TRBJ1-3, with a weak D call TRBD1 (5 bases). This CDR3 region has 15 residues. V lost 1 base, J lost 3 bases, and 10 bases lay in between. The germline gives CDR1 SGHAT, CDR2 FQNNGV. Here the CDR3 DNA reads TGTGCCAGCAGCTTAGGGGGGTTCGATGGAAACACCATATATTTT. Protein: CASSLGGFDGNTIYF.

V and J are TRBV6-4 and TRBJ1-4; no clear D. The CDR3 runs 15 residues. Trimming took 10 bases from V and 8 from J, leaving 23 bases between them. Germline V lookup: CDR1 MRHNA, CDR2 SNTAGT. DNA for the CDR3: TGTGCCACAGCTCCGGACGGGGAAGGTCAAGAAAAACTGTTTTTT. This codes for CATAPDGEGQEKLFF.

The CDR3 DNA reads as TGTGCCAGCAGCCCGGGACTAGCGAACTCCTACAATGAGCAGTTCTTC. The encoded protein is CASSPGLANSYNEQFF. The rearrangement uses TRBV5-4 and TRBJ2-1; 10 bases are shared with TRBD2. After removal of 4 bases from V and 0 bases from J, the junction contained 4 bases not matched to a gene. Germline loops: CDR1 SGHNT, CDR2 YYREEE (reference sequence). The CDR3 contains 16 residues. Supplemented by reference TRBV5-4 and TRBJ2-1, the full variable domain reads ETGVTQSPTHLIKTRGQQVTLRCSSQSGHNTVSWYQQALGQGPQFIFQYYREEENGRGNFPPRFSGLQFPNYSSELNVNALELDDSALYLCASSPGLANSYNEQFFGPGTRLTVL.

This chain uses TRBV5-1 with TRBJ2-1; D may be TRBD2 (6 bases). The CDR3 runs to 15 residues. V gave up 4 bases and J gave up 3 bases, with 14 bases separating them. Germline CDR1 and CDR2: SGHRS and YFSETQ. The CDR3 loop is CASSPSASIYNEQFF. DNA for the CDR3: TGCGCCAGCAGCCCTAGCGCCTCCATCTACAATGAGCAGTTCTTC.

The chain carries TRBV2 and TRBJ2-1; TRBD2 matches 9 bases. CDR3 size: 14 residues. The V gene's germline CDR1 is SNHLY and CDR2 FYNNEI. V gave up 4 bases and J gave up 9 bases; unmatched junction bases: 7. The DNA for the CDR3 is TGTGCCAGCAGTGGACTGCGGGGGGGCTTTGAGCAGTTCTTC. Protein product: CASSGLRGGFEQFF.

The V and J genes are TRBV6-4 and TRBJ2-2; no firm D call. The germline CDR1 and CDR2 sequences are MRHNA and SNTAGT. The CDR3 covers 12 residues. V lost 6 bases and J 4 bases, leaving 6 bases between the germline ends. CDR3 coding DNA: TGTGCCAGCAGAACGGTCACCGGGGAGCTGTTTTTT. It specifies CASRTVTGELFF.

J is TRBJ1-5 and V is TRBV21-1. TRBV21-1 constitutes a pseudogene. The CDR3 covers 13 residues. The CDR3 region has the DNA TGTGCCAGCAGCAAGAAGAGCCCTCAGCCCCAGCATTTT. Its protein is CASSKKSPQPQHF.

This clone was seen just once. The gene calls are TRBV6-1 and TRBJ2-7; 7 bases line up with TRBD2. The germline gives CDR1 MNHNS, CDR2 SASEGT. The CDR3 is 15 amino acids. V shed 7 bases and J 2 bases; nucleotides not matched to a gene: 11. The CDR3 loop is CASTPRGGYTYEQYF. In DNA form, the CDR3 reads TGTGCCAGCACGCCCCGCGGGGGTTATACCTACGAGCAGTACTTC.

The CDR3, as DNA: TGTGCCAGCAGCTCACAACTACTACTGAGCTCCTACGAGCAGTACTTC. Translated: CASSSQLLLSSYEQYF. V is TRBV7-9 and J is TRBJ2-5; D is unclear. Gene TRBJ2-7 matches the end of the DNA better, so the J call may be wrong. Germline CDR1 reads SEHNR; CDR2 reads FQNEAQ (reference sequence). CDR3 length: 16 residues.

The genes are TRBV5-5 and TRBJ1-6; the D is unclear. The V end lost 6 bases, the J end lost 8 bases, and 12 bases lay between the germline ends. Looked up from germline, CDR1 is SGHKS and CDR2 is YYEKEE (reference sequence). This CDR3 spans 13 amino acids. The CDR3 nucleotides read TGTGCCAGCACCAAGATCACGGATTCACCCCTCCACTTT. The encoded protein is CASTKITDSPLHF.

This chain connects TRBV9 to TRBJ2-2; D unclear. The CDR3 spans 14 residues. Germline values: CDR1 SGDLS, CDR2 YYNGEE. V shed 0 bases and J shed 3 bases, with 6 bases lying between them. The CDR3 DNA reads TGTGCCAGCAGCGTAGGTACCTACACCGGGGAGCTGTTTTTT. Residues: CASSVGTYTGELFF. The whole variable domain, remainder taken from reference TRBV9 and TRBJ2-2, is DSGVTQTPKHLITATGQRVTLRCSPRSGDLSVYWYQQSLDQGLQFLIQYYNGEERAKGNILERFSAQQFPDLHSELNLSSLELGDSALYFCASSVGTYTGELFFGEGSRLTVL.

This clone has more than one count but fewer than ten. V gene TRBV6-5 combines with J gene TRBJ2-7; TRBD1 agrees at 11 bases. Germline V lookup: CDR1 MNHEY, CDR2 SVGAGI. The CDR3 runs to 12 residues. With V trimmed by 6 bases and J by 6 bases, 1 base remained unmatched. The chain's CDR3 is CASRDRGREQYF. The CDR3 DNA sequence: TGTGCCAGCAGGGACAGGGGGCGCGAGCAGTACTTC.

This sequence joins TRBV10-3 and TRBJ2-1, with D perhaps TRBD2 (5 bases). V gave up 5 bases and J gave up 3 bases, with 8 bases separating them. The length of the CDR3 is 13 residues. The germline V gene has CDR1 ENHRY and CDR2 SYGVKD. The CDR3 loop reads CAISYRDYNEQFF. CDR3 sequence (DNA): TGTGCCATCAGTTACCGGGACTACAATGAGCAGTTCTTC.

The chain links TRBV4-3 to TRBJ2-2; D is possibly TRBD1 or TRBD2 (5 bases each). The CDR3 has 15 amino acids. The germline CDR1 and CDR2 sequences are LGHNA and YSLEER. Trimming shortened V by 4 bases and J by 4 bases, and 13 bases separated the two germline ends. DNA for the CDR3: TGCGCCAGCAGCCGGACGGGGCACGTCACCGGGGAGCTGTTTTTT. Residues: CASSRTGHVTGELFF.

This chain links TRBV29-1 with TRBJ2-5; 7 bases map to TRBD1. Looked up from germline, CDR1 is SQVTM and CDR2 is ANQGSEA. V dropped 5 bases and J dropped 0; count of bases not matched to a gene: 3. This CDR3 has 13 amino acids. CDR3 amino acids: CSVPDRDQETQYF. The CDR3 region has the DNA TGCAGCGTTCCCGACAGGGACCAAGAGACCCAGTACTTC.

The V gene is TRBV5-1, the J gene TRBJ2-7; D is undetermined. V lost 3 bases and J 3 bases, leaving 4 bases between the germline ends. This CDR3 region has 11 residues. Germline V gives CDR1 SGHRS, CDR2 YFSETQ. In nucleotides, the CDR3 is TGCGCCAGCAGCTCCGGCTACGAGCAGTACTTC. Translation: CASSSGYEQYF.

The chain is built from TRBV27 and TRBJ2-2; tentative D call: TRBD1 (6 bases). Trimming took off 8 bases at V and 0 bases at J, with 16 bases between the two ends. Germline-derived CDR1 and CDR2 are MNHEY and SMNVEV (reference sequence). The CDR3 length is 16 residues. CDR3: CASGGWGQTNTGELFF. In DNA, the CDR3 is TGTGCCAGCGGGGGATGGGGACAAACGAACACCGGGGAGCTGTTTTTT.

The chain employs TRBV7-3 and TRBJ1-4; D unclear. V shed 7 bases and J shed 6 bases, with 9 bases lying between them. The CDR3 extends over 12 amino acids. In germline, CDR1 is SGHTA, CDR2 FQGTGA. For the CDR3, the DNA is TGTGCCAGCACCAAGCTGCATGAAAAACTGTTTTTT. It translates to CASTKLHEKLFF.

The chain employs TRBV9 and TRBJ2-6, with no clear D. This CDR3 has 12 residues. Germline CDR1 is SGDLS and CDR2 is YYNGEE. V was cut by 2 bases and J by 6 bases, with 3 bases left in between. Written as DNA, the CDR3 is TGTGCCAGCAGCGTTGTGGCCAACGTCCTGACTTTC. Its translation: CASSVVANVLTF.

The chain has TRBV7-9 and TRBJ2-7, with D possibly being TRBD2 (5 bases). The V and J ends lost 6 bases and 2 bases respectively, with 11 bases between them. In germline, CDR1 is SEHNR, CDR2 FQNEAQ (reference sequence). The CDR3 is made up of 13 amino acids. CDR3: CASRSGFPYEQYF. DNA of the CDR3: TGTGCCAGCAGAAGCGGATTCCCCTACGAGCAGTACTTC.

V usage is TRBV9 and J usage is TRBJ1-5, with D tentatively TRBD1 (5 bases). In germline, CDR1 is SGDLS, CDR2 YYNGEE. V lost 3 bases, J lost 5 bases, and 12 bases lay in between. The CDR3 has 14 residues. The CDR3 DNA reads TGTGCCAGCAGCGCCCGGGACGGTTATCAGCCCCAGCATTTT. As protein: CASSARDGYQPQHF.